The clone carrying this T cell receptor (beta chain) was counted at least ten times. Antigen: not known. TCRdb ran MiXCR on the reads and lists one entry per CDR3 protein. This sample has approximately 730,000 distinct CDR3 sequences, with around 31% found just once. The data originate from a study of T cell repertoires in cytomegalovirus infection. Turning to the study itself: Selection of CMV epitopes for the study included recently identified HLA-C-restricted and well-studied HLA-B-restricted ones. Both a matching HLA type and CMV infection were indicated by public TCR beta signatures.

Regarding the study as a whole: Summed public TCR beta family frequency identified CMV carriers bearing the relevant HLA.

V was pared by 5 bases and J by 0 bases, with 11 bases between. Germline CDR1 reads SGHTA; CDR2 reads FQGNSA. The CDR3 is 15 residues long. V and J are TRBV7-2 and TRBJ1-5; D is uncertain. Specimen: cultured PBMCs, collected from culture after CMV antigen stimulation. This clonotype originated in a human donor in good health (CMV status not recorded). Some clones in this sample may be carry-over from other donors' samples. CDR3 bases: TGTGCCAGCAGCCTGGGGTTCTTTAGCAATCAGCCCCAGCATTTT. Translated, it gives CASSLGFFSNQPQHF.